This TCR beta chain is drawn from a study of T cells in Graves' hyperthyroidism and ophthalmopathy. Using RNA transcripts as the source, TCR beta CDR3 regions were amplified. TCR CDR3 underwent first-round RT-PCR with the HTBI primer set. Via MiXCR, TCRdb re-called the multiplex PCR reads, giving one row per CDR3 protein. The repertoire holds more than 600,000 distinct CDR3 sequences, with about a sixth as singletons. This clonotype was counted many times. Out of approximately 9.9 ml of fresh peripheral blood came the PBMCs. Sequenced: blood. The sequence was collected from a man aged 18-30 years with Graves' hyperthyroidism.

CDR3: CASSRDLGEQYF. The CDR3 nucleotides read TGTGCCAGCAGTCGGGATCTTGGGGAGCAGTACTTC. This chain uses TRBV2 with TRBJ2-7, with D possibly TRBD2 on 5 matching bases. The V end was cut by 5 bases, the J end by 7 bases, with 12 bases between. This CDR3 comprises 12 residues. Germline CDR1 and CDR2: SNHLY and FYNNEI. The whole variable domain, remainder taken from reference TRBV2 and TRBJ2-7, is EPEVTQTPSHQVTQMGQEVILRCVPISNHLYFYWYRQILGQKVEFLVSFYNNEISEKSEIFDDQFSVERPDGSNFTLKIRSTKLEDSAMYFCASSRDLGEQYFGPGTRLTVT.